This T cell receptor beta chain came from a study of T-cell memory formation after mild COVID-19. Across the whole study: Each donor largely had its own TCR clusters.

The sample holds one count of this clonotype. Its antigen remains unknown. Findings of the study overall: Clones that contracted from day 15 to 85 were balanced CD4/CD8, while later expanders leaned CD4+. Some clones that responded turned up in pre-infection memory, which suggests that cross-reactive memory joined in.

The CDR3 spans 14 residues. Germline V gives CDR1 SGHTA, CDR2 FQGNSA. Trimming pared 5 bases from V and 6 bases from J, leaving 13 bases between. TCR alpha and TCR beta cDNA libraries carrying sample barcodes and UMIs came from 5'RACE with constant-segment primers. Via MiXCR, TCRdb re-called the 5' RACE reads, giving one row per CDR3 protein. The table has under 200,000 distinct CDR3 sequences, roughly 28% seen once. The V call is TRBV7-2, the J call TRBJ2-2; tentative D call: TRBD2 (6 bases). The sample was PBMCs or a T cell subset sorted from them (not recorded which). This sequence originates from an adult woman who had mild COVID-19 (a few samples of this study predate the infection). Cell type and time point are not known. CDR3 bases: TGTGCCAGCAGCCCCCGCTCGGGGGCCGGGGAGCTGTTTTTT. Protein product: CASSPRSGAGELFF.